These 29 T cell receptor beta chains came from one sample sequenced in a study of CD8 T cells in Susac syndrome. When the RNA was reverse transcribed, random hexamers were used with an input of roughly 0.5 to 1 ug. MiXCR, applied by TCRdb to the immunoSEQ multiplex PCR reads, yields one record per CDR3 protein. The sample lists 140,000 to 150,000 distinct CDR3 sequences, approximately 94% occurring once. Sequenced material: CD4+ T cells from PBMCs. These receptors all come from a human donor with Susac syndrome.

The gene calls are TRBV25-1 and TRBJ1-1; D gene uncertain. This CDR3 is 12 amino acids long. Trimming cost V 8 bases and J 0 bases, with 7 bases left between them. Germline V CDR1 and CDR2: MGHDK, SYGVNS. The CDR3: CASEGLNTEAFF. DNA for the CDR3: TGTGCCAGCGAGGGATTGAACACTGAAGCTTTCTTT.

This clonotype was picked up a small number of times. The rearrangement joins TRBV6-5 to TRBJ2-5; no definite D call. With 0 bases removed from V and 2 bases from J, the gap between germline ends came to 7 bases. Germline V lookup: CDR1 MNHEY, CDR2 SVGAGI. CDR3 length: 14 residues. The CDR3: CASSYSTAQETQYF. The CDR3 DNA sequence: TGTGCCAGCAGTTACTCTACAGCTCAAGAGACCCAGTACTTC.

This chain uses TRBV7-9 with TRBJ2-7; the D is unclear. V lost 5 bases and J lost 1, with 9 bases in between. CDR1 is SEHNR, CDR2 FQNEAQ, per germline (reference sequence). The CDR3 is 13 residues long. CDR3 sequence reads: CASSASGSYEQYF. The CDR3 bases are TGTGCCAGCAGCGCCTCGGGTTCCTACGAGCAGTACTTC. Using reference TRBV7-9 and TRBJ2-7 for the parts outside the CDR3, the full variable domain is DTGVSQNPRHKITKRGQNVTFRCDPISEHNRLYWYRQTLGQGPEFLTYFQNEAQLEKSRLLSDRFSAERPKGSFSTLEIQRTEQGDSAMYLCASSASGSYEQYFGPGTRLTVT.

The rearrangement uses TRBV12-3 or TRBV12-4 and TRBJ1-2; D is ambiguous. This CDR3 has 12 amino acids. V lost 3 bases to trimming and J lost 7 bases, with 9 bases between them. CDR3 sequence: CASSFDRRGYTF. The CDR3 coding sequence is TGTGCCAGCAGTTTCGACCGCCGTGGCTACACCTTC.

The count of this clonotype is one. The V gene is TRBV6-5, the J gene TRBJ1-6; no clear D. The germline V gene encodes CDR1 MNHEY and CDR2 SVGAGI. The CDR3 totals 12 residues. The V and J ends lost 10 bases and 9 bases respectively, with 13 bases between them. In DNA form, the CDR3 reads TGTGCCACCCAATTCACGGGTTCACCCCTCCACTTT. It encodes CATQFTGSPLHF.

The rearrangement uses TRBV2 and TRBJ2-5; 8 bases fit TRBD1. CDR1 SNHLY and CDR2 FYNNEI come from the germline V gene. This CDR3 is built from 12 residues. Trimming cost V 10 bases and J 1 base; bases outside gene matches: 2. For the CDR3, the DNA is TGTGCCAACGACAGGGGCCAAGAGACCCAGTACTTC. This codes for CANDRGQETQYF.

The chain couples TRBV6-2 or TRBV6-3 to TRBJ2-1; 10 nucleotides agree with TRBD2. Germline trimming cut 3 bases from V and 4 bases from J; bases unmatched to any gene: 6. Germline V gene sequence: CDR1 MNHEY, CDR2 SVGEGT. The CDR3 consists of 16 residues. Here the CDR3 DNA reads TGTGCCAGCAGTTATCCAGGACTAGCGGAGTACAATGAGCAGTTCTTC. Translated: CASSYPGLAEYNEQFF.

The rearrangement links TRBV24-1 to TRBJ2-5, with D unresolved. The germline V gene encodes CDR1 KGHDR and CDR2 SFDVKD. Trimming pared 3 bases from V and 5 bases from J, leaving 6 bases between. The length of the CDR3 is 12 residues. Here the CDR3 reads CATSDVGETQYF. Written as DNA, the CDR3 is TGTGCCACCAGTGATGTCGGGGAGACCCAGTACTTC.

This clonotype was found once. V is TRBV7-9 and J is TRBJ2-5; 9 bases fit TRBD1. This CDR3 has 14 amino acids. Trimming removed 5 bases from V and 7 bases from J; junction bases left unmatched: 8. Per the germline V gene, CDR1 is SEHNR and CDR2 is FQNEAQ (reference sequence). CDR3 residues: CASSTRTGAATQYF. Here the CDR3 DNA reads TGTGCCAGCAGCACCCGGACAGGGGCGGCGACCCAGTACTTC.

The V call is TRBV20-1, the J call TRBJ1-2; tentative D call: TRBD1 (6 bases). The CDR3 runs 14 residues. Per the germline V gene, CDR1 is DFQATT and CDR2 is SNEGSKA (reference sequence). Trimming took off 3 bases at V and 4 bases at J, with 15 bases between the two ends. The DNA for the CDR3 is TGCAGTGCTAGTTATCCAGGGGTGGGCTATGGCTACACCTTC. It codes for CSASYPGVGYGYTF.

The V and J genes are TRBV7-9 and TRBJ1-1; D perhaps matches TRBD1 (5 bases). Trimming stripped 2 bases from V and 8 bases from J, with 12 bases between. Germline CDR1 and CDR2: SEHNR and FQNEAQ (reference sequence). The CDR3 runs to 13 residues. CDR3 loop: CASSLSDAGEAFF. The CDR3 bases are TGTGCCAGCAGCTTAAGCGATGCAGGGGAAGCTTTCTTT.

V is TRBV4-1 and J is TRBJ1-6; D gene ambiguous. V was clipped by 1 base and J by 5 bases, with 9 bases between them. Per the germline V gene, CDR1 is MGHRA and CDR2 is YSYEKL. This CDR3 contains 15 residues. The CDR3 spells CASSQVERDNSPLHF. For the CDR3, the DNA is TGCGCCAGCAGCCAAGTCGAGCGGGATAATTCACCCCTCCACTTT.

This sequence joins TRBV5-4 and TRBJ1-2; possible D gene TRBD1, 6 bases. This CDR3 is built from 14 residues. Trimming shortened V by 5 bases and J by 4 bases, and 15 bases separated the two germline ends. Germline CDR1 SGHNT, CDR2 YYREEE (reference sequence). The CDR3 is CASSQRDNPYGYTF. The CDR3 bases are TGTGCCAGCAGTCAACGGGACAACCCCTATGGCTACACCTTC.

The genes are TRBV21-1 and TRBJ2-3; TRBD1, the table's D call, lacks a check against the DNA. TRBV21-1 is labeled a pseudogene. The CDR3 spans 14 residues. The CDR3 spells CASSMKGVTDTQYF. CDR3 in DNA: TGTGCCAGCAGCATGAAGGGGGTCACAGATACGCAGTATTTT.

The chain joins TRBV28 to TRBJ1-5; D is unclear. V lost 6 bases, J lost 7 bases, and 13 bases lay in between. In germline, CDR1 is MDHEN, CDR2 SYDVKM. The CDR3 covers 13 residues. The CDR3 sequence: CASSPGVWQPQHF. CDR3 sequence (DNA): TGTGCCAGCAGCCCTGGTGTTTGGCAGCCCCAGCATTTT.

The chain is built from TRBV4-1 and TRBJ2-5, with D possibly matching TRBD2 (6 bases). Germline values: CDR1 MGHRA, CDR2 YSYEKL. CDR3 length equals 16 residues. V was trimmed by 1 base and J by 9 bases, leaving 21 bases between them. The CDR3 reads CASSQGSGTAGEAQYF. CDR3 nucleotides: TGCGCCAGCAGCCAAGGATCCGGGACTGCCGGAGAAGCCCAGTACTTC.

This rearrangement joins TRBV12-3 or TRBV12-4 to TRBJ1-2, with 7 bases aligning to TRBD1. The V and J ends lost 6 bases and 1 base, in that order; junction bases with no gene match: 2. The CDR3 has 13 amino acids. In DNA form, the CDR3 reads TGTGCCAGCAGCCAGGGGGATAACTATGGCTACACCTTC. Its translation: CASSQGDNYGYTF.

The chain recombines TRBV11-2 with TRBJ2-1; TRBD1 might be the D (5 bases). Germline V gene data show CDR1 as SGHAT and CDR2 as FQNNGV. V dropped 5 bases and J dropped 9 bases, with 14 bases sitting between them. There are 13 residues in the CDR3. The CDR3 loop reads CASSPTRQSEQFF. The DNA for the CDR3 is TGTGCCAGCAGCCCTACTCGACAGTCTGAGCAGTTCTTC.

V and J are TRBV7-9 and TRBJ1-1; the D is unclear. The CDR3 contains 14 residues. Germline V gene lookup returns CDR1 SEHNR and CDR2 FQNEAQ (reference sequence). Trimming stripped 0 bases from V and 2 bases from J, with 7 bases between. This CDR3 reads CASSLAPRNTEAFF. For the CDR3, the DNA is TGTGCCAGCAGCTTAGCGCCCCGTAACACTGAAGCTTTCTTT.

The CDR3 spells CSAPGSYTEAFF. The CDR3 region has the DNA TGCAGTGCACCAGGGTCGTACACTGAAGCTTTCTTT. The genes are TRBV20-1 and TRBJ1-1; D is perhaps TRBD1 (5 bases). The germline V gene encodes CDR1 DFQATT and CDR2 SNEGSKA (reference sequence). V shed 6 bases and J shed 3 bases, with 11 bases lying between them. The CDR3 sequence is 12 residues long.

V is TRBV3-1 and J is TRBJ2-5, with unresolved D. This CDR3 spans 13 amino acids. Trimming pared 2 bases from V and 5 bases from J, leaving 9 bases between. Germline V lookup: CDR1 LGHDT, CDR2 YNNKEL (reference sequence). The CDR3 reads CASSQPGSETQYF. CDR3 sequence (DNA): TGTGCCAGCAGCCAACCAGGAAGTGAGACCCAGTACTTC.

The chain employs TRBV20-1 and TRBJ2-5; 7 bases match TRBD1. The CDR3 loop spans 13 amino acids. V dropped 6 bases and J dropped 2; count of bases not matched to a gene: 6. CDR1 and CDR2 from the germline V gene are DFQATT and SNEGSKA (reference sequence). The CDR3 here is CSARDSRQETQYF. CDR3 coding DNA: TGCAGTGCCCGGGACAGTCGACAAGAGACCCAGTACTTC.

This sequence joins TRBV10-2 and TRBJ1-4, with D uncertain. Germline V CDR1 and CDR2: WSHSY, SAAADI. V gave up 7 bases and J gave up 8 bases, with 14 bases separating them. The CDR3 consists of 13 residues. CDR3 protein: CASNDVLSEKLFF. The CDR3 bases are TGCGCCAGCAACGACGTCCTTTCAGAAAAACTGTTTTTT.

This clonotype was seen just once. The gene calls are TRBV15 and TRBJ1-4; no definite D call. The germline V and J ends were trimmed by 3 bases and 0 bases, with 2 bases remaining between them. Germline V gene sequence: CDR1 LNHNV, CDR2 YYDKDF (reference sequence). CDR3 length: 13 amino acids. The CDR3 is CATSRATNEKLFF. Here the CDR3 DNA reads TGTGCCACCAGCAGGGCAACTAATGAAAAACTGTTTTTT. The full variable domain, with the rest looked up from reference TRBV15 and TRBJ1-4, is DAMVIQNPRYQVTQFGKPVTLSCSQTLNHNVMYWYQQKSSQAPKLLFHYYDKDFNNEADTPDNFQSRRPNTSFCFLDIRSPGLGDTAMYLCATSRATNEKLFFGSGTQLSVL.

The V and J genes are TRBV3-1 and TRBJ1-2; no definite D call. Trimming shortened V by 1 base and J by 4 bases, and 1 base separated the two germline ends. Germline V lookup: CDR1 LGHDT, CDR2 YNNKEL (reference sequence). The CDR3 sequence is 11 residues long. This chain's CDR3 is CASSQAYGYTF. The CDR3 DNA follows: TGTGCCAGCAGCCAAGCCTATGGCTACACCTTC. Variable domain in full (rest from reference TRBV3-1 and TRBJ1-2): DTAVSQTPKYLVTQMGNDKSIKCEQNLGHDTMYWYKQDSKKFLKIMFSYNNKELIINETVPNRFSPKSPDKAHLNLHINSLELGDSAVYFCASSQAYGYTFGSGTRLTVV.

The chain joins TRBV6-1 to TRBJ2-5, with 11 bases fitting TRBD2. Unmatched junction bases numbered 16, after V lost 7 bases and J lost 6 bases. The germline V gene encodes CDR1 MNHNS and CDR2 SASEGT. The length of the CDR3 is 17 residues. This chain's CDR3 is CASTFGTSGSRLQTQYF. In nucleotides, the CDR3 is TGTGCCAGCACCTTCGGGACTAGCGGCAGTAGGCTACAGACCCAGTACTTC.

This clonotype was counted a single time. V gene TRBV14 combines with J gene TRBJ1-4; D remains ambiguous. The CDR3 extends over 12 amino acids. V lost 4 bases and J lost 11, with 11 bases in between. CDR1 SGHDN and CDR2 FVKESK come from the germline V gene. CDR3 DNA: TGTGCCAGCAGCCGTATCGGTCCCAAACTGTTTTTT. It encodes CASSRIGPKLFF.

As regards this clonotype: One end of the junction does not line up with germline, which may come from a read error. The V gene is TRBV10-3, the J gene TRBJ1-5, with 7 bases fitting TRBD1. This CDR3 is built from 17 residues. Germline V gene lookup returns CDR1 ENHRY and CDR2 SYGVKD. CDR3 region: CAINAQGQEDSNQPQHF. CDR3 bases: TGTGCAATCAATGCCCAAGGACAGGAGGATAGCAATCAGCCCCAGCATTTT.

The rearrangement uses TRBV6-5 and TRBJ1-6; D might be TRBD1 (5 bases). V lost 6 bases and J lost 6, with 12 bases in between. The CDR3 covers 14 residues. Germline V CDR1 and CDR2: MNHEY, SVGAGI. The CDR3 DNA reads TGTGCCAGCAGCCCCGGGACGGGTAATTCACCCCTCCACTTT. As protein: CASSPGTGNSPLHF.